Below, 3 T cell receptor beta chains from the same sample are listed, as sequenced in a study of T cell changes during pregnancy in multiple sclerosis. Data came from immunoSEQ multiplex PCR; TCRdb stores just in-frame clones and leaves some out. This table has around 37,000 clones, around 93% appearing once. This material consisted of CD8+ T cells from peripheral blood mononuclear cells, taken before pregnancy. Source of these receptors: a female donor with multiple sclerosis, enrolled in a pregnancy study.

The V and J genes are TRBV10-3 and TRBJ2-2; TRBD2 matches at 7 bases. V shed 10 bases, J shed 1 base, and the junction held 18 bases outside the gene matches. CDR1 is ENHRY and CDR2 is SYGVKD in the germline V gene. The CDR3 has 18 amino acids. CDR3 amino acids: CATQFTPSSGGNTGELFF. CDR3 nucleotides: TGTGCCACCCAGTTCACCCCCTCATCGGGGGGGAACACCGGGGAGCTGTTTTTT.

The chain is built from TRBV14 and TRBJ2-1; the D is unclear. The CDR3 is made up of 11 amino acids. Germline lookup yields CDR1 SGHDN and CDR2 FVKESK. Trimming shortened V by 6 bases and J by 3 bases, and 3 bases separated the two germline ends. CDR3 residues: CASSRYNEQFF. The CDR3 DNA is TGTGCCAGCAGTCGCTACAATGAGCAGTTCTTC.

The V and J genes are TRBV18 and TRBJ1-2, with TRBD1 as a possible D gene (5 bases). CDR3 size: 15 residues. Trimming pared 3 bases from V and 9 bases from J, leaving 20 bases between. Germline lookup yields CDR1 KGHSH and CDR2 LQKENI. The CDR3 region is CASSPPGVQVERYTF. The DNA for the CDR3 is TGTGCCAGCTCACCTCCGGGGGTGCAGGTAGAGCGCTACACCTTC.